Each of the 3 T cell receptor beta chains below was sequenced from the same sample in a study of CD8+CD57+ T cells in acquired aplastic anemia. Both TCR beta VDJ combination and CDR3 sequence profiling were carried out. Genomic DNA was the template for this profiling. TCRdb reanalysed the reads using MiXCR and keeps one entry per CDR3 protein. There are 250,000 to 350,000 distinct CDR3 sequences in the sample; 55% to 65% occur only once, and under 8.5% lies in the top ten. Sequencing was done on a sample of sorted CD4+, CD8+, or CD8+CD57+ T cells (not recorded which) from PBMCs. Source of these receptors: a human donor with severe aplastic anemia or a healthy control (not recorded which).

At least ten counts were recorded for this clonotype. The chain has TRBV7-9 and TRBJ2-1; 8 positions match TRBD1. This CDR3 spans 14 amino acids. Germline V gives CDR1 SEHNR, CDR2 FQNEAQ (reference sequence). V lost 5 bases and J lost 3; bases outside the gene matches: 3. CDR3 in DNA: TGTGCCAGCAGCCCCGACAGGGGCTACAATGAGCAGTTCTTC. It translates to CASSPDRGYNEQFF.

Comment on this clonotype: One end of the junction does not line up with germline, which may come from a read error. V usage is TRBV10-3 and J usage is TRBJ2-7; D tentatively fits TRBD1 or TRBD2 (6 bases each). This CDR3 is built from 14 residues. Germline V gene sequence: CDR1 ENHRY, CDR2 SYGVKD. CDR3 DNA sequence: TGTGCCAGCAGTTGGAACGGGGGCGGCGATGAGCAGTACTTC. This gives the protein CASSWNGGGDEQYF.

In its sample, this clonotype was seen once. This CDR3 reads CSARPPATGANVLTF. In DNA, the CDR3 is TGCAGTGCTAGACCACCGGCCACTGGGGCCAACGTCCTGACTTTC. The chain couples TRBV20-1 to TRBJ2-6; D is ambiguous. Germline lookup yields CDR1 DFQATT and CDR2 SNEGSKA (reference sequence). The CDR3 covers 15 residues. Trimming took 2 bases from V and 2 from J, leaving 10 bases between them.